Described below is a single TCR beta chain sequence and its context. The sample belongs to a study of blood T cell repertoires in COVID-19. As for the study in general: Researchers got acute and convalescent COVID-19 samples from the United States, Italy and Spain. The analysed material was cDNA or gDNA that came from T cells, B-cell-depleted T cells, or PBMCs.

In the study's own analysis: Quantification of nucleated cells was approximated via reference gene primer amplification. Assay used: immunoSEQ multiplex PCR; TCRdb lists only in-frame clones, some missing. V and J calls plus clone size are reproduced from that table; the DNA served to infer D and trimming. The sample records 200,000 to 300,000 clones, 80% to 90% being singletons. CDR3 length equals 14 residues. Germline assignment: CDR1 MDHEN and CDR2 SYDVKM. Trimming took 7 bases from V and 5 from J, leaving 17 bases between them. The clonotype was recovered from a man in his 60s with acute or convalescent COVID-19. This chain links TRBV28 with TRBJ1-2; D is uncertain. The source material was peripheral blood. CDR3 region: CASTQERVVYGYTF. The CDR3 nucleotides read TGTGCCAGCACCCAGGAGCGGGTGGTGTATGGCTACACCTTC.